The 30 T cell receptor beta chains below all came from one sample that was sequenced in a study of naive and memory T cell subsets. Two oligonucleotides, mixed equimolar, formed the beta constant-region primer covering TRBC1 and TRBC2. TCRdb re-derived calls from the UMI-ligation and nested PCR reads in MiXCR, one entry per CDR3 protein. Here the sample spans some 150,000 distinct CDR3 sequences, about 15% being singletons. Input material: naive CD4+ T cells from blood. Receptor source: a human donor in good health.

The CDR3 loop is CASYGGGSSYNEQFF. CDR3 sequence (DNA): TGTGCCAGCTATGGCGGGGGCAGCTCCTACAATGAGCAGTTCTTC. The rearrangement links TRBV6-1 to TRBJ2-1; D is possibly TRBD2 (7 bases). Germline V gives CDR1 MNHNS, CDR2 SASEGT. The CDR3 has 15 amino acids. Trimming shortened V by 8 bases and J by 0 bases, and 14 bases separated the two germline ends.

This clonotype was seen a handful of times. The gene calls are TRBV5-6 and TRBJ2-2; D is perhaps TRBD2 (5 bases). The CDR3 extends over 15 amino acids. V lost 5 bases and J lost 4, with 15 bases in between. The germline V gene encodes CDR1 SGHDT and CDR2 YYEEEE. CDR3 sequence: CASSLLGESTGELFF. CDR3 DNA: TGTGCCAGCAGTCTTTTGGGAGAGAGCACCGGGGAGCTGTTTTTT.

V usage is TRBV20-1 and J usage is TRBJ2-3, with 7 bases matching TRBD2. J was trimmed by 2 bases and V by 3 bases; bases with no gene match: 14. The CDR3 runs to 17 residues. Germline loops: CDR1 DFQATT, CDR2 SNEGSKA (reference sequence). CDR3 amino acids: CSASPPTASGHTDTQYF. For the CDR3, the DNA is TGCAGTGCTAGCCCCCCGACCGCTAGCGGTCACACAGATACGCAGTATTTT.

In this sample, this clonotype turned up a few times. The chain uses TRBV10-3 and TRBJ2-7, with D possibly being TRBD1 (6 bases). Trimming pared 11 bases from V and 3 bases from J, leaving 14 bases between. The CDR3 runs to 12 residues. CDR1 is ENHRY and CDR2 is SYGVKD in the germline V gene. Here the CDR3 reads CASRQENYEQYF. In DNA, the CDR3 is TGTGCCTCAAGACAGGAGAACTACGAGCAGTACTTC.

CDR3 region: CASSQTPNTQYF. The CDR3, as DNA: TGTGCCAGCAGCCAAACTCCTAATACGCAGTATTTT. The chain has TRBV6-5 and TRBJ2-3; D uncertain. The CDR3 has 12 amino acids. V was pared by 6 bases and J by 7 bases, with 11 bases between. Germline lookup yields CDR1 MNHEY and CDR2 SVGAGI.

This clonotype has only a few counts. The rearrangement joins TRBV20-1 to TRBJ2-3; 11 bases agree with TRBD2. V lost 6 bases to trimming and J lost 4 bases; unmatched junction nucleotides: 9. Looked up from germline, CDR1 is DFQATT and CDR2 is SNEGSKA (reference sequence). The CDR3 has 15 amino acids. CDR3 coding DNA: TGCAGTGCCAGCCTACGACTAGCGGGGTCAGATACGCAGTATTTT. It translates to CSASLRLAGSDTQYF.

The rearrangement joins TRBV5-5 to TRBJ2-1, with D possibly matching TRBD2 (6 bases). CDR1 and CDR2 from the germline V gene are SGHKS and YYEKEE (reference sequence). This CDR3 comprises 17 residues. Trimming removed 7 bases from V and 0 bases from J, with 20 bases in between. The CDR3 spells CASLEGRTAVSYNEQFF. In nucleotides, the CDR3 is TGTGCCAGCTTGGAGGGGCGGACCGCCGTCTCCTACAATGAGCAGTTCTTC.

This clonotype has more than one count but fewer than ten. The V gene is TRBV7-9, the J gene TRBJ2-1, with 11 bases identical to TRBD2. The CDR3 runs to 17 residues. Germline V gene lookup returns CDR1 SEHNR and CDR2 FQNEAQ (reference sequence). V lost 1 base and J lost 7; bases outside the gene matches: 9. The CDR3 reads CASSLGASGRTSNEQFF. The DNA for the CDR3 is TGTGCCAGCAGCTTAGGGGCTAGCGGGAGGACTTCGAATGAGCAGTTCTTC.

This chain joins TRBV28 and TRBJ2-2; 11 nucleotides match TRBD2. CDR1 is MDHEN and CDR2 is SYDVKM in the germline V gene. The length of the CDR3 is 19 residues. V trimming: 5 bases; J trimming: 3 bases; junction bases outside the gene matches: 14. CDR3 in amino acids: CASSPIAGLAEGHTGELFF. CDR3 nucleotide sequence: TGTGCCAGCAGTCCTATCGCGGGACTAGCGGAAGGCCACACCGGGGAGCTGTTTTTT.

This clonotype was found a few times. The rearrangement joins TRBV6-2 or TRBV6-3 to TRBJ2-7, with 8 bases that match TRBD1. V was clipped by 6 bases and J by 3 bases; unmatched bases: 10. Germline loops: CDR1 MNHEY, CDR2 SVGEGT. This CDR3 contains 15 residues. The CDR3 DNA reads TGTGCCAGCAGGGGACGACAGGGGCCCTACTACGAGCAGTACTTC. Translation gives CASRGRQGPYYEQYF.

There are a few counts of this clonotype. The chain couples TRBV5-1 to TRBJ2-7, with D perhaps assigned TRBD1 or TRBD2 (5 bases each). Trimming stripped 2 bases from V and 6 bases from J, with 12 bases between. CDR1 and CDR2 from the germline V gene are SGHRS and YFSETQ. The CDR3 consists of 13 residues. The CDR3 DNA is TGCGCCAGCAGCTTACGAGGGGAAGGCGAGCAGTACTTC. Translated: CASSLRGEGEQYF.

This clonotype occurred a few times. The chain couples TRBV12-3 or TRBV12-4 to TRBJ2-7; 8 bases agree with TRBD2. The CDR3 is 12 amino acids. V gave up 10 bases and J gave up 5 bases; unmatched junction bases: 7. The CDR3 DNA reads TGTGCCACCCGGGGGGGAGGAAACGAGCAGTACTTC. Its protein product is CATRGGGNEQYF.

The chain recombines TRBV24-1 with TRBJ2-1, with D hard to call. V lost 5 bases, J lost 2 bases, and 6 bases lay in between. The germline V gene has CDR1 KGHDR and CDR2 SFDVKD. CDR3 length: 13 amino acids. The CDR3 loop is CATSVGPYNEQFF. CDR3 DNA sequence: TGTGCCACCAGTGTTGGTCCCTACAATGAGCAGTTCTTC.

The J gene is TRBJ2-2, the V gene TRBV28; TRBD2 is a possible D gene (5 bases). V lost 5 bases to trimming and J lost 6 bases, with 16 bases between them. The length of the CDR3 is 15 residues. CDR1 and CDR2 from the germline V gene are MDHEN and SYDVKM. The chain's CDR3 is CASSLLVVGAGELFF. The CDR3 DNA sequence: TGTGCCAGCAGTCTACTAGTGGTAGGCGCCGGGGAGCTGTTTTTT. Together with reference TRBV28 and TRBJ2-2, the CDR3 gives the full variable domain: DVKVTQSSRYLVKRTGEKVFLECVQDMDHENMFWYRQDPGLGLRLIYFSYDVKMKEKGDIPEGYSVSREKKERFSLILESASTNQTSMYLCASSLLVVGAGELFFGEGSRLTVL.

The table lists this clonotype with a few counts. The chain is built from TRBV18 and TRBJ2-7; TRBD1 matches at 8 bases. Germline V lookup: CDR1 KGHSH, CDR2 LQKENI. V was pared by 2 bases and J by 0 bases, with 6 bases of the junction left unmatched. This CDR3 is 16 amino acids long. The CDR3 sequence is CASSPDGQGDSYEQYF. CDR3 nucleotide sequence: TGTGCCAGCTCACCAGACGGACAGGGAGACTCCTACGAGCAGTACTTC.

The rearrangement joins TRBV5-1 to TRBJ2-7; 7 bases map to TRBD1. Losses at the gene ends were 4 bases for V and 6 bases for J; bases not matched to a gene: 10. Germline CDR1 reads SGHRS; CDR2 reads YFSETQ. The CDR3 is 14 residues long. The DNA for the CDR3 is TGCGCCAGCAGCCCCCAGACAGGGTCGGGCGAGCAGTACTTC. Its protein product is CASSPQTGSGEQYF.

This chain joins TRBV28 and TRBJ2-1; D gene ambiguous. Trimming cost V 4 bases and J 0 bases, with 13 bases left between them. Germline V lookup: CDR1 MDHEN, CDR2 SYDVKM. There are 16 residues in the CDR3. The CDR3 region is CASSSPRPGSYNEQFF. CDR3 bases: TGTGCCAGCAGTTCCCCGAGACCCGGCTCCTACAATGAGCAGTTCTTC.

A few counts support this clonotype. The chain uses TRBV6-2 or TRBV6-3 and TRBJ2-7; TRBD2 matches 14 bases. Germline trimming cut 4 bases from V and 4 bases from J; bases unmatched to any gene: 3. The CDR3 is 15 residues long. CDR1 is MNHEY and CDR2 is SVGEGT in the germline V gene. The CDR3 loop reads CASSWTSGRPYEQYF. In DNA form, the CDR3 reads TGTGCCAGCAGTTGGACTAGCGGGAGGCCATACGAGCAGTACTTC.

The rearrangement joins TRBV19 to TRBJ2-6, with 7 bases that match TRBD1. The CDR3 covers 15 residues. Per germline, CDR1 LNHDA and CDR2 SQIVND (reference sequence). After removal of 5 bases from V and 1 base from J, the junction contained 2 bases not matched to a gene. The CDR3 sequence is CASSATGSGANVLTF. The CDR3 DNA reads TGTGCCAGTAGTGCGACAGGGTCTGGGGCCAACGTCCTGACTTTC.

The gene calls are TRBV5-4 and TRBJ1-4; 7 nucleotides align to TRBD1. This CDR3 comprises 15 residues. J gave up 8 bases and V 4 bases, and 11 bases lay outside the gene matches. Per germline, CDR1 SGHNT and CDR2 YYREEE (reference sequence). This chain's CDR3 is CASSPGVTGREKLFF. The DNA of the CDR3 is TGTGCCAGCAGCCCGGGGGTGACAGGGCGCGAAAAACTGTTTTTT.

This clonotype occurred a few times. The rearrangement uses TRBV5-4 and TRBJ1-1; unclear D gene. CDR3 length equals 16 residues. V shed 0 bases and J shed 2 bases, with 14 bases lying between them. From germline, CDR1 is SGHNT and CDR2 YYREEE (reference sequence). In nucleotides, the CDR3 is TGTGCCAGCAGCTTGGGTGGGAGAGGTACAAACACTGAAGCTTTCTTT. Translated, it gives CASSLGGRGTNTEAFF.

Note on this clonotype: A much larger clonotype is one base distant, so this may be a read error. The gene calls are TRBV10-2 and TRBJ2-3; D is possibly TRBD2 (6 bases). The CDR3 has 14 residues. The germline CDR1 and CDR2 sequences are WSHSY and SAAADI. Trimming cost V 4 bases and J 3 bases, with 11 bases left between them. CDR3 DNA: TGCGCCAGCAGTGGGGCGGGATGGACAGATACGCAGTATTTT. It encodes CASSGAGWTDTQYF.

This chain links TRBV9 with TRBJ2-7; TRBD1 aligns across 9 bases. V was clipped by 3 bases and J by 2 bases; unmatched bases: 6. CDR3 length equals 15 residues. Germline V gene lookup returns CDR1 SGDLS and CDR2 YYNGEE. CDR3 amino acids: CASSGTGTGPYEQYF. CDR3 in DNA: TGTGCCAGCAGCGGCACCGGGACAGGGCCCTACGAGCAGTACTTC.

The rearrangement uses TRBV28 and TRBJ2-7; 11 bases are a match to TRBD1. V gave up 4 bases and J gave up 3 bases; unmatched junction bases: 5. Germline loops: CDR1 MDHEN, CDR2 SYDVKM. The CDR3 runs to 15 residues. CDR3 coding DNA: TGTGCCAGCAGTTCCCCGGGACAGGGGGACTACGAGCAGTACTTC. Translating gives CASSSPGQGDYEQYF.

In its sample, this clonotype was seen a few times. The chain couples TRBV28 to TRBJ1-4; D is uncertain. Trimming shortened V by 4 bases and J by 4 bases, and 10 bases separated the two germline ends. This CDR3 spans 14 amino acids. Germline assignment: CDR1 MDHEN and CDR2 SYDVKM. CDR3 DNA: TGTGCCAGCAGTTCCCCAGTGGGTAATGAAAAACTGTTTTTT. Protein: CASSSPVGNEKLFF.

This rearrangement joins TRBV27 to TRBJ2-3; D is undetermined. Per germline, CDR1 MNHEY and CDR2 SMNVEV (reference sequence). The CDR3 covers 14 residues. The V and J ends lost 0 bases and 6 bases respectively, with 10 bases between them. CDR3 coding DNA: TGTGCCAGCAGTTTATCCCTTGCAACGGATACGCAGTATTTT. Its protein product is CASSLSLATDTQYF.

The genes are TRBV12-3 or TRBV12-4 and TRBJ2-7; no firm D call. This CDR3 has 14 amino acids. Trimming shortened V by 5 bases and J by 0 bases, and 11 bases separated the two germline ends. CDR3 loop: CASSTESNSYEQYF. DNA for the CDR3: TGTGCCAGCAGTACGGAAAGCAACTCCTACGAGCAGTACTTC.

The chain employs TRBV3-1 and TRBJ2-4; D gene ambiguous. The CDR3 has 16 residues. CDR1 LGHDT and CDR2 YNNKEL come from the germline V gene (reference sequence). Trimming stripped 4 bases from V and 0 bases from J, with 13 bases between. The CDR3 DNA follows: TGTGCCAGCAGCCCAGCAGGTTCACAAGCCAAAAACATTCAGTACTTC. Its protein is CASSPAGSQAKNIQYF.

A few counts support this clonotype. The chain employs TRBV30 and TRBJ2-5; perhaps TRBD1 as D (6 bases). The CDR3 is 16 amino acids. Germline V CDR1 and CDR2: GTSNPN, SVGIG (reference sequence). The V end lost 3 bases, the J end lost 5 bases, and 22 bases lay between the germline ends. This chain's CDR3 is CAWRPYVGAPRETQYF. The CDR3 DNA sequence: TGTGCCTGGAGGCCATATGTGGGGGCGCCCCGGGAGACCCAGTACTTC.

The chain has TRBV6-5 and TRBJ2-3; D is ambiguous. V lost 2 bases and J lost 4, with 10 bases in between. CDR1 is MNHEY, CDR2 SVGAGI, per germline. CDR3 length: 14 residues. The CDR3 here is CASSYNGRSDTQYF. The CDR3 coding sequence is TGTGCCAGCAGTTACAATGGACGGTCAGATACGCAGTATTTT.